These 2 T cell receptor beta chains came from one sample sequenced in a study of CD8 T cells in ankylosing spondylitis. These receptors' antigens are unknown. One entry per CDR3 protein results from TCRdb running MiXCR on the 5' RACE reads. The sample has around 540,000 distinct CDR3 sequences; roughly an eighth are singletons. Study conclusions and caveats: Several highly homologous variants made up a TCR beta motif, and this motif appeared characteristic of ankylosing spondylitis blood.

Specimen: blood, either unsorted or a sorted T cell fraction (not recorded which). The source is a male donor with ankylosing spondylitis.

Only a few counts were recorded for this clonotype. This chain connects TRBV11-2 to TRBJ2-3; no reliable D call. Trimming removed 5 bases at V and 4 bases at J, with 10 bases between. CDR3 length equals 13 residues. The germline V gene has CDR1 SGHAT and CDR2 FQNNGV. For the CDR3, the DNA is TGTGCCAGCAGCCCAACCTTTTCAGATACGCAGTATTTT. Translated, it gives CASSPTFSDTQYF.

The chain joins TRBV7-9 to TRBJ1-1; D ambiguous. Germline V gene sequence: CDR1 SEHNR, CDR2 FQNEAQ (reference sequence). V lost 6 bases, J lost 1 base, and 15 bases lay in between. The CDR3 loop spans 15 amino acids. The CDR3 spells CASRSPGQSNTEAFF. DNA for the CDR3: TGTGCCAGCAGGAGCCCCGGGCAGTCGAACACTGAAGCTTTCTTT. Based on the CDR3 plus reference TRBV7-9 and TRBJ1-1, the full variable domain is DTGVSQNPRHKITKRGQNVTFRCDPISEHNRLYWYRQTLGQGPEFLTYFQNEAQLEKSRLLSDRFSAERPKGSFSTLEIQRTEQGDSAMYLCASRSPGQSNTEAFFGQGTRLTVV.